The 18 T cell receptor beta chains below come from one sample, sequenced in a study of blood T cell repertoires in COVID-19. The assay was immunoSEQ multiplex PCR, and TCRdb's table has in-frame clones only and misses some. The profile shows roughly 210,000 clones, around 87% of them singletons. Sequencing was performed on PBMCs or T cells enriched from blood (not recorded which). These receptors came from a man aged 25 to 40 in a cohort exposed to, infected with or recovered from COVID-19 (not recorded which).

This rearrangement joins TRBV7-9 to TRBJ2-1, with 8 nucleotides matching TRBD2. Germline CDR1 reads SEHNR; CDR2 reads FQNEAQ (reference sequence). This CDR3 comprises 15 residues. V trimming: 3 bases; J trimming: 6 bases; junction bases outside the gene matches: 7. DNA of the CDR3: TGTGCCAGCAGCTTGCCACGGACTAGCAGCAATGAGCAGTTCTTC. It is translated as CASSLPRTSSNEQFF.

This chain connects TRBV18 to TRBJ1-5; 7 nucleotides line up with TRBD1. The germline V gene encodes CDR1 KGHSH and CDR2 LQKENI. The CDR3 spans 14 residues. Unmatched junction bases numbered 4, after V lost 4 bases and J lost 4 bases. The CDR3 loop is CASSRDRDNQPQHF. The CDR3, as DNA: TGTGCCAGCTCACGAGACAGGGATAATCAGCCCCAGCATTTT. Combining the CDR3 with reference TRBV18 and TRBJ1-5 gives the whole variable domain NAGVMQNPRHLVRRRGQEARLRCSPMKGHSHVYWYRQLPEEGLKFMVYLQKENIIDESGMPKERFSAEFPKEGPSILRIQQVVRGDSAAYFCASSRDRDNQPQHFGDGTRLSIL.

This clone showed up just a few times. The chain joins TRBV28 to TRBJ1-4; D remains ambiguous. V shed 4 bases and J shed 0 bases, with 15 bases lying between them. The CDR3 is made up of 17 amino acids. Germline V gene sequence: CDR1 MDHEN, CDR2 SYDVKM. The chain's CDR3 is CASSSRLGMATNEKLFF. DNA for the CDR3: TGTGCCAGCAGTTCTCGACTGGGTATGGCAACTAATGAAAAACTGTTTTTT.

The chain carries TRBV28 and TRBJ1-1; no clear D gene. Germline V gene lookup returns CDR1 MDHEN and CDR2 SYDVKM. V gave up 2 bases and J gave up 6 bases, with 13 bases separating them. The CDR3 covers 14 residues. The chain's CDR3 is CASSLLVGRSEAFF. The CDR3 DNA is TGTGCCAGCAGTTTACTCGTAGGGAGATCTGAAGCTTTCTTT.

The chain carries TRBV7-2 and TRBJ2-1; TRBD2 matches at 7 bases. The length of the CDR3 is 16 residues. Germline V CDR1 and CDR2: SGHTA, FQGNSA. V trimming: 1 base; J trimming: 0 bases; junction bases outside the gene matches: 3. The CDR3 spells CASSLVGGSSYNEQFF. The DNA for the CDR3 is TGTGCCAGCAGCTTAGTTGGCGGGAGCTCCTACAATGAGCAGTTCTTC. Full variable domain (rest looked up from reference TRBV7-2 and TRBJ2-1): GAGVSQSPSNKVTEKGKDVELRCDPISGHTALYWYRQSLGQGLEFLIYFQGNSAPDKSGLPSDRFSAERTGGSVSTLTIQRTQQEDSAVYLCASSLVGGSSYNEQFFGPGTRLTVL.

V gene TRBV28 combines with J gene TRBJ2-1; 7 nucleotides line up with TRBD1. Germline V gene lookup returns CDR1 MDHEN and CDR2 SYDVKM. The CDR3 is 15 amino acids. Trimming removed 2 bases from V and 4 bases from J; junction bases left unmatched: 5. CDR3 loop: CASSLPPGQYNEQFF. The CDR3 DNA reads TGTGCCAGCAGTTTACCCCCGGGACAGTACAATGAGCAGTTCTTC.

The J gene is TRBJ1-5, the V gene TRBV18; 8 bases align to TRBD1. The CDR3 runs 15 residues. Germline CDR1 and CDR2: KGHSH and LQKENI. The V gene end was trimmed by 2 bases and the J gene end by 6 bases; junction bases not matched to a gene: 6. CDR3 sequence reads: CASSPDRGAGQPQHF. The CDR3 DNA is TGTGCCAGCTCACCAGACAGGGGTGCCGGTCAGCCCCAGCATTTT. The full variable domain, with the rest looked up from reference TRBV18 and TRBJ1-5, is NAGVMQNPRHLVRRRGQEARLRCSPMKGHSHVYWYRQLPEEGLKFMVYLQKENIIDESGMPKERFSAEFPKEGPSILRIQQVVRGDSAAYFCASSPDRGAGQPQHFGDGTRLSIL.

The chain employs TRBV18 and TRBJ2-1; D unresolved. The CDR3 runs to 13 residues. Trimming removed 2 bases at V and 7 bases at J, with 9 bases between. CDR1 KGHSH and CDR2 LQKENI come from the germline V gene. CDR3 region: CASSPGTVNEQFF. CDR3 coding DNA: TGTGCCAGCTCACCAGGCACAGTGAATGAGCAGTTCTTC.

The chain combines TRBV7-6 with TRBJ1-2; the match to TRBD1 covers 9 bases. J lost 2 bases, V lost 5 bases, and 9 bases had no gene match. The CDR3 length is 16 residues. Per the germline V gene, CDR1 is SGHVS and CDR2 is FNYEAQ. CDR3 sequence: CASSSLAGTGNYGYTF. The CDR3 nucleotides read TGTGCCAGCAGCAGTCTAGCCGGGACAGGGAACTATGGCTACACCTTC.

This clone was seen a handful of times. The J gene is TRBJ1-5, the V gene TRBV19; 11 nucleotides align to TRBD1. V trimming: 7 bases; J trimming: 6 bases; junction bases outside the gene matches: 8. This CDR3 spans 15 amino acids. Germline V gene lookup returns CDR1 LNHDA and CDR2 SQIVND (reference sequence). CDR3 protein: CASNRDRGSGQPQHF. As DNA, the CDR3 is TGTGCCAGTAACCGGGACAGGGGGTCGGGTCAGCCCCAGCATTTT.

The V gene is TRBV9, the J gene TRBJ2-3; 8 bases are shared with TRBD2. V lost 0 bases and J lost 5; bases outside the gene matches: 8. The CDR3 consists of 16 residues. Germline V gives CDR1 SGDLS, CDR2 YYNGEE. The CDR3 region has the DNA TGTGCCAGCAGCGTAGATAGCGGGACGGTGTTAGATACGCAGTATTTT. Translation: CASSVDSGTVLDTQYF.

V and J are TRBV24-1 and TRBJ2-2; D is unclear. The CDR3 is made up of 14 amino acids. V shed 4 bases and J shed 2 bases, with 7 bases lying between them. The germline CDR1 and CDR2 sequences are KGHDR and SFDVKD. Here the CDR3 DNA reads TGTGCCACCAGTGACCTCGTCAACACCGGGGAGCTGTTTTTT. Translating it yields CATSDLVNTGELFF.

The V and J genes are TRBV25-1 and TRBJ2-7; D possibly corresponds to TRBD2 (7 bases). Germline lookup yields CDR1 MGHDK and CDR2 SYGVNS. The CDR3 runs 13 residues. The V end lost 10 bases, the J end lost 7 bases, and 20 bases lay between the germline ends. The CDR3: CAIQGRESGEQYF. CDR3 coding DNA: TGTGCCATCCAGGGGCGGGAGTCGGGAGAGCAGTACTTC.

The gene calls are TRBV19 and TRBJ1-4; D is unresolved. Trimming removed 7 bases from V and 3 bases from J, with 9 bases in between. This CDR3 is 13 amino acids long. Germline V gene data show CDR1 as LNHDA and CDR2 as SQIVND (reference sequence). CDR3 bases: TGTGCCAGTAAAGGCGGCGCTAATGAAAAACTGTTTTTT. Encoded protein: CASKGGANEKLFF.

The rearrangement joins TRBV2 to TRBJ1-4; possibly TRBD1 for D (6 bases). Germline CDR1 and CDR2: SNHLY and FYNNEI. This CDR3 has 14 amino acids. V was pared by 2 bases and J by 7 bases, with 11 bases between. CDR3 protein: CASSEWRTAEKLFF. Here the CDR3 DNA reads TGTGCCAGCAGTGAATGGAGGACAGCTGAAAAACTGTTTTTT.

A single count supports this clone. The CDR3 loop is CASSFGRFETDTQYF. The CDR3 coding sequence is TGTGCCAGCAGCTTCGGGAGATTCGAAACAGATACGCAGTATTTT. The rearrangement joins TRBV9 to TRBJ2-3; TRBD2 might be the D (6 bases). The V gene's germline CDR1 is SGDLS and CDR2 YYNGEE. The V end was cut by 4 bases, the J end by 3 bases, with 15 bases between. The CDR3 is made up of 15 amino acids.

J is TRBJ1-6 and V is TRBV9, with TRBD1 matching 8 bases. The CDR3 is 13 residues long. V lost 7 bases and J lost 11; bases outside the gene matches: 8. The germline CDR1 and CDR2 sequences are SGDLS and YYNGEE. DNA of the CDR3: TGTGCCAGCTCGGACAGGGTGGAAACACCCCTCCACTTT. The encoded protein is CASSDRVETPLHF.

The CDR3: CASSQVVASGINEQFF. The CDR3 DNA reads TGTGCCAGCAGCCAAGTTGTGGCTAGCGGGATAAATGAGCAGTTCTTC. This chain connects TRBV4-2 to TRBJ2-1; 9 bases agree with TRBD2. Looked up from germline, CDR1 is LGHNA and CDR2 is YNFKEQ. The CDR3 extends over 16 amino acids. V lost 1 base and J lost 7; bases outside the gene matches: 8.